The TCR beta chain under discussion was sequenced for a study of CD8+CD57+ T cells in acquired aplastic anemia. In the study overall: Sorted CD4+ and CD8+ cells gave an average of roughly 3 ug of DNA.

TCR beta VDJ and CDR3 profiles were obtained from a genomic DNA template. TCRdb itself ran the reads through MiXCR, one entry per CDR3 protein. Found here are hundreds of thousands of distinct CDR3 sequences, under 80% of them singletons; the top ten hold 4%. Note on this clonotype: Its antigen is currently unknown.

The study's findings and limits: It was found that about 31 CD8+ CDR3 sequences were shared between patients and controls. Any difference that existed in CD8+ Simpson's diversity between patients and controls was not significant.

Unmatched junction bases numbered 12, after V lost 5 bases and J lost 1 base. The CDR3 extends over 19 amino acids. The germline gives CDR1 SGHNT, CDR2 YYREEE (reference sequence). The chain has TRBV5-4 and TRBJ2-2; 12 bases fit TRBD2. Sequenced: sorted CD4+, CD8+, or CD8+CD57+ T cells (not recorded which) from PBMCs. This TCR derives from a human donor in good health, serving as a control. CDR3 protein: CASSPSLAGGTWNTGELFF. CDR3 bases: TGTGCCAGCAGTCCAAGCCTAGCGGGGGGGACCTGGAACACCGGGGAGCTGTTTTTT. Full variable domain (rest looked up from reference TRBV5-4 and TRBJ2-2): ETGVTQSPTHLIKTRGQQVTLRCSSQSGHNTVSWYQQALGQGPQFIFQYYREEENGRGNFPPRFSGLQFPNYSSELNVNALELDDSALYLCASSPSLAGGTWNTGELFFGEGSRLTVL.